This passage covers 30 T cell receptor beta chains from one sample sequenced in a study of control samples from healthy donors and cancer patients. The table came from immunoSEQ multiplex PCR; TCRdb's copy has only in-frame clones and leaves some out. The sample comprises over 200,000 clones, roughly 82% of which are singletons, and about an eighth rests with the top ten. The sample comprised PBMCs. The origin of the receptors is a woman aged 55-69 years with lung cancer.

The J gene is TRBJ2-7, the V gene TRBV10-3; a possible D gene is TRBD2 (5 bases). The CDR3 totals 12 residues. CDR1 is ENHRY, CDR2 SYGVKD, per germline. V was shortened by 5 bases and J by 9 bases, with 14 bases between the two germline ends. The CDR3 protein is CAISPRMGVQYF. In DNA, the CDR3 is TGTGCCATCAGTCCCCGGATGGGAGTGCAGTACTTC.

The chain has TRBV28 and TRBJ2-5; TRBD1 aligns across 9 bases. Germline V lookup: CDR1 MDHEN, CDR2 SYDVKM. V lost 6 bases and J lost 2; bases outside the gene matches: 4. This CDR3 is 14 amino acids long. CDR3 sequence (DNA): TGTGCCAGCAGGCCGGGACAGGGTCAAGAGACCCAGTACTTC. Amino acid sequence: CASRPGQGQETQYF.

The chain links TRBV28 to TRBJ1-2; tentative D call: TRBD1 (6 bases). The CDR3 has 14 residues. Germline V gene sequence: CDR1 MDHEN, CDR2 SYDVKM. The V gene lost 4 bases and the J gene lost 4 bases, with 13 bases spanning the gap. CDR3 coding DNA: TGTGCCAGCAGTTCCACAGGGTCTGGCTATGGCTACACCTTC. Amino acids: CASSSTGSGYGYTF.

The rearrangement uses TRBV6-1 and TRBJ1-1; D is ambiguous. CDR1 is MNHNS and CDR2 is SASEGT in the germline V gene. The CDR3 is 12 residues long. Trimming shortened V by 3 bases and J by 7 bases, and 9 bases separated the two germline ends. In DNA form, the CDR3 reads TGTGCCAGCAGTGAGCGGGCAGGTGAAGCTTTCTTT. Amino acid sequence: CASSERAGEAFF.

The chain uses TRBV2 and TRBJ2-1, with D possibly being TRBD2 (5 bases). Trimming stripped 5 bases from V and 2 bases from J, with 13 bases between. Per germline, CDR1 SNHLY and CDR2 FYNNEI. This CDR3 contains 15 residues. The CDR3 is CASSQLGSPYNEQFF. CDR3 bases: TGTGCCAGCAGTCAACTTGGGAGCCCCTACAATGAGCAGTTCTTC.

The chain links TRBV10-1 to TRBJ2-7, with D possibly TRBD1 on 6 matching bases. With 8 bases removed from V and 1 base from J, the gap between germline ends came to 9 bases. This CDR3 is 12 amino acids long. Germline lookup yields CDR1 WNHNN and CDR2 SYGVQD (reference sequence). CDR3 residues: CASGTTSYEQYF. The CDR3 DNA reads TGCGCCAGCGGGACAACTTCCTACGAGCAGTACTTC.

The V gene is TRBV4-1, the J gene TRBJ2-2; TRBD1 agrees at 8 bases. This CDR3 has 15 residues. Germline CDR1 MGHRA, CDR2 YSYEKL. The V gene end was trimmed by 4 bases and the J gene end by 2 bases; junction bases not matched to a gene: 3. The CDR3 DNA reads TGCGCCAGCAGCCTACAGGGGGGAAACACCGGGGAGCTGTTTTTT. Translating gives CASSLQGGNTGELFF.

As regards this clone: Other DNA sequences from this sample encode an identical CDR3 as well. V usage is TRBV5-1 and J usage is TRBJ2-3; D ambiguous. The V end lost 0 bases, the J end lost 2 bases, and 10 bases lay between the germline ends. The CDR3 totals 15 residues. Germline lookup yields CDR1 SGHRS and CDR2 YFSETQ. CDR3 loop: CASSLVAGSTDTQYF. CDR3 DNA sequence: TGCGCCAGCAGCTTGGTGGCAGGATCCACAGATACGCAGTATTTT.

At least ten counts were recorded for this clone. The V call is TRBV10-3, the J call TRBJ2-2; D gene unclear. Germline lookup yields CDR1 ENHRY and CDR2 SYGVKD. This CDR3 has 11 amino acids. V gave up 10 bases and J gave up 3 bases, with 6 bases separating them. CDR3 DNA: TGTGCCAGCGAAGACACCGGGGAGCTGTTTTTT. It specifies CASEDTGELFF.

This sequence joins TRBV27 and TRBJ1-3; D is uncertain. Trimming took off 5 bases at V and 3 bases at J, with 17 bases between the two ends. Germline V gives CDR1 MNHEY, CDR2 SMNVEV (reference sequence). The CDR3 contains 16 residues. The CDR3, as DNA: TGTGCCAGCAGTCCTTCCCGCCTTCCCCTTGGAAACACCATATATTTT. Amino acids: CASSPSRLPLGNTIYF.

V usage is TRBV6-5 and J usage is TRBJ1-1; D call uncertain. CDR1 is MNHEY, CDR2 SVGAGI, per germline. This CDR3 contains 13 residues. Trimming left V 7 bases short and J 4 bases short, with 13 bases between. This CDR3 is CASTTLTTTEAFF. DNA for the CDR3: TGTGCCAGCACTACACTGACAACCACTGAAGCTTTCTTT.

The V gene is TRBV6-6, the J gene TRBJ2-1, with 7 bases fitting TRBD2. V lost 6 bases, J lost 6 bases, and 14 bases stayed unmatched. Germline V gives CDR1 MNHNY, CDR2 SVGAGI (reference sequence). The CDR3 extends over 16 amino acids. The CDR3 protein is CASSPPAGERRNEQFF. In DNA form, the CDR3 reads TGTGCCAGCAGCCCACCGGCGGGAGAACGACGCAATGAGCAGTTCTTC.

The chain couples TRBV7-7 to TRBJ2-1, with a tentative D call TRBD2 (7 bases). V lost 5 bases and J lost 7, with 9 bases in between. The germline CDR1 and CDR2 sequences are SSHAT and FNYEAQ (reference sequence). This CDR3 comprises 12 residues. The CDR3 nucleotides are TGTGCCAGCAGCGAGGGGGGGAATGAGCAGTTCTTC. Its protein is CASSEGGNEQFF.

Of note for this clone: Other nucleotide sequences in the sample specify the same CDR3. The J gene is TRBJ2-2, the V gene TRBV5-1; D remains unclear. Germline V CDR1 and CDR2: SGHRS, YFSETQ. Trimming removed 4 bases from V and 2 bases from J, with 9 bases in between. The CDR3 is 14 residues long. The CDR3 bases are TGCGCCAGCAGCCTCGAACGAAACACCGGGGAGCTGTTTTTT. Its protein product is CASSLERNTGELFF.

This clone was observed a single time. This sequence joins TRBV9 and TRBJ2-7, with D possibly matching TRBD2 (6 bases). CDR3 length: 16 amino acids. Germline loops: CDR1 SGDLS, CDR2 YYNGEE. V dropped 2 bases and J dropped 2 bases, with 17 bases sitting between them. CDR3 in DNA: TGTGCCAGCAGCGTGGATCAGGGACTGGAAACCTACGAGCAGTACTTC. Its translation is CASSVDQGLETYEQYF.

The chain employs TRBV30 and TRBJ2-2; 12 nucleotides match TRBD2. Losses at the gene ends were 2 bases for V and 6 bases for J; bases not matched to a gene: 7. CDR1 and CDR2 from the germline V gene are GTSNPN and SVGIG (reference sequence). The CDR3 loop spans 16 amino acids. CDR3: CAWSHLTSGSSGELFF. The CDR3 region has the DNA TGTGCCTGGAGTCACCTGACTAGCGGGAGCTCCGGGGAGCTGTTTTTT.

With regard to this clone: Within the sample, other DNA sequences also encode this same CDR3. V is TRBV2 and J is TRBJ1-3, with D hard to call. Germline CDR1 SNHLY, CDR2 FYNNEI. Trimming pared 6 bases from V and 1 base from J, leaving 4 bases between. The CDR3 runs 12 residues. CDR3 coding DNA: TGTGCCAGCAGAGGGTCTGGAAACACCATATATTTT. This sequence encodes CASRGSGNTIYF. The full variable domain, in which reference TRBV2 and TRBJ1-3 provide the parts outside the CDR3, is EPEVTQTPSHQVTQMGQEVILRCVPISNHLYFYWYRQILGQKVEFLVSFYNNEISEKSEIFDDQFSVERPDGSNFTLKIRSTKLEDSAMYFCASRGSGNTIYFGEGSWLTVV.

The genes are TRBV7-9 and TRBJ1-2; 10 bases align to TRBD1. This CDR3 has 13 amino acids. Germline loops: CDR1 SEHNR, CDR2 FQNEAQ (reference sequence). V trimming: 5 bases; J trimming: 13 bases; junction bases outside the gene matches: 10. The CDR3 reads CASSDGTGERTTF. In nucleotides, the CDR3 is TGTGCCAGCAGCGACGGGACAGGGGAGCGGACCACCTTC.

This sequence joins TRBV2 and TRBJ1-5; D remains ambiguous. With 4 bases removed from V and 6 bases from J, the gap between germline ends came to 10 bases. This CDR3 spans 13 amino acids. The germline CDR1 and CDR2 sequences are SNHLY and FYNNEI. The CDR3 spells CASSVVSGQPQHF. The CDR3 DNA reads as TGTGCCAGCAGTGTTGTATCGGGTCAGCCCCAGCATTTT.

The chain joins TRBV5-6 to TRBJ1-3, with a weak D call TRBD1 (6 bases). V was clipped by 3 bases and J by 2 bases, with 9 bases between them. The CDR3 runs 14 residues. Per germline, CDR1 SGHDT and CDR2 YYEEEE. The CDR3 loop is CASSYTGPGNTIYF. The CDR3, as DNA: TGTGCCAGCAGCTATACAGGGCCTGGAAACACCATATATTTT. The complete variable domain, with remaining parts taken from reference TRBV5-6 and TRBJ1-3, reads DAGVTQSPTHLIKTRGQQVTLRCSPKSGHDTVSWYQQALGQGPQFIFQYYEEEERQRGNFPDRFSGHQFPNYSSELNVNALLLGDSALYLCASSYTGPGNTIYFGEGSWLTVV.

The V and J genes are TRBV5-6 and TRBJ1-6; D gene unclear. Germline-derived CDR1 and CDR2 are SGHDT and YYEEEE. The CDR3 spans 15 residues. Trimming left V 4 bases short and J 0 bases short, with 8 bases between. CDR3 protein: CASSPMDSYNSPLHF. In nucleotides, the CDR3 is TGTGCCAGCAGCCCGATGGACTCCTATAATTCACCCCTCCACTTT.

The chain joins TRBV3-1 (or the pseudogene TRBV3-2) to TRBJ1-6, with D uncertain. The germline CDR1 and CDR2 sequences are LGHDT and YNNKEL (reference sequence). CDR3 length: 13 amino acids. V was trimmed by 0 bases and J by 10 bases, leaving 7 bases between them. CDR3 nucleotide sequence: TGTGCCAGCAGCCAAGAATCTTGGTCACCCCTCCACTTT. Amino acid sequence: CASSQESWSPLHF.

The chain couples TRBV5-1 to TRBJ1-4; no firm D call. The CDR3 has 14 amino acids. Germline lookup yields CDR1 SGHRS and CDR2 YFSETQ. The V gene lost 0 bases and the J gene lost 15 bases, with 18 bases spanning the gap. The CDR3 DNA reads TGCGCCAGCAGCTTGGCCACCCAGGCCTCGAGGGTGTTTTTT. Translation: CASSLATQASRVFF.

This clone counts as medium-sized. V is TRBV10-3 and J is TRBJ2-7, with D unresolved. Trimming took off 2 bases at V and 7 bases at J, with 12 bases between the two ends. CDR3 length: 13 amino acids. Germline-derived CDR1 and CDR2 are ENHRY and SYGVKD. The DNA for the CDR3 is TGTGCCATCAGTGAGCCTGGCCTGGTAGAGCAGTACTTC. Encoded protein: CAISEPGLVEQYF.

The genes are TRBV6-7 and TRBJ1-2; TRBD1 agrees at 10 bases. TRBV6-7 is known as an ORF, though its function is uncertain. This CDR3 region has 19 residues. V was pared by 8 bases and J by 0 bases, with 18 bases of the junction left unmatched. The CDR3: CASCSFEPGQGLTNYGYTF. CDR3 nucleotide sequence: TGTGCCAGCTGTTCCTTCGAGCCGGGACAGGGGCTTACTAACTATGGCTACACCTTC.

The chain uses TRBV7-9 and TRBJ2-5, with 12 positions matching TRBD1. J lost 5 bases, V lost 5 bases, and 6 bases had no gene match. The CDR3 is 15 residues long. Germline values: CDR1 SEHNR, CDR2 FQNEAQ (reference sequence). The CDR3 protein is CASSPRGQGAETQYF. CDR3 in DNA: TGTGCCAGCAGCCCCAGGGGACAGGGGGCGGAGACCCAGTACTTC.

The table lists this clone with a few counts. The J gene is TRBJ2-5, the V gene TRBV7-2, with 7 bases that match TRBD1. The germline gives CDR1 SGHTA, CDR2 FQGNSA. The CDR3 is 14 residues long. V lost 4 bases to trimming and J lost 2 bases; unmatched junction nucleotides: 4. CDR3 sequence reads: CASSSLGQQETQYF. As DNA, the CDR3 is TGTGCCAGCAGCTCGCTGGGACAGCAAGAGACCCAGTACTTC.

The rearrangement links TRBV7-9 to TRBJ2-6; tentatively, D is TRBD1 or TRBD2 (5 bases each). Trimming took 2 bases from V and 2 from J, leaving 7 bases between them. Germline V lookup: CDR1 SEHNR, CDR2 FQNEAQ (reference sequence). The CDR3 totals 15 residues. In DNA, the CDR3 is TGTGCCAGCAGCTTATTGGGGGCTGGGGCCAACGTCCTGACTTTC. Translated: CASSLLGAGANVLTF.

The rearrangement joins TRBV6-5 to TRBJ1-1; 9 nucleotides align to TRBD1. The germline gives CDR1 MNHEY, CDR2 SVGAGI. The CDR3 is 14 amino acids. The V and J ends lost 7 bases and 4 bases, in that order; junction bases with no gene match: 7. CDR3 nucleotide sequence: TGTGCCAGCATGAACACAGGGGGCGGCACTGAAGCTTTCTTT. It translates to CASMNTGGGTEAFF.

The V and J genes are TRBV9 and TRBJ2-7; D remains unclear. This CDR3 contains 15 residues. Trimming left V 0 bases short and J 0 bases short, with 10 bases between. Germline V CDR1 and CDR2: SGDLS, YYNGEE. The CDR3 bases are TGTGCCAGCAGCGTAGCGGGTAGTGCCTCCTACGAGCAGTACTTC. This gives the protein CASSVAGSASYEQYF.